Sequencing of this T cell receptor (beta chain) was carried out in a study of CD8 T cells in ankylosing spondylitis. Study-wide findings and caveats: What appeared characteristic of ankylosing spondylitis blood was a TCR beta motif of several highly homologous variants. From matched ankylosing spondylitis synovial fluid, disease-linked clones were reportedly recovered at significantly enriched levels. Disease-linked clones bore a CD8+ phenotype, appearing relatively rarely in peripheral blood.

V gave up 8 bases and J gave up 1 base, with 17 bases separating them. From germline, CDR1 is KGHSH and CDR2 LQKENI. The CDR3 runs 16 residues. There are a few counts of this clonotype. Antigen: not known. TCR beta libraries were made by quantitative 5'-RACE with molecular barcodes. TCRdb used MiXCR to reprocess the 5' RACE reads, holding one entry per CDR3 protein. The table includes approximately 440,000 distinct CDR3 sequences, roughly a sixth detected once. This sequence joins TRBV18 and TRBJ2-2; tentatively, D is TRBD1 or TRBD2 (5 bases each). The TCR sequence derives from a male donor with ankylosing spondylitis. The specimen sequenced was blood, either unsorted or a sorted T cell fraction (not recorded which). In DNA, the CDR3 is TGTGCCAGCGCCCGGGACCTCCTCTTGAACACCGGGGAGCTGTTTTTT. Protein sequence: CASARDLLLNTGELFF. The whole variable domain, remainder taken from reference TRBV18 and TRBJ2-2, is NAGVMQNPRHLVRRRGQEARLRCSPMKGHSHVYWYRQLPEEGLKFMVYLQKENIIDESGMPKERFSAEFPKEGPSILRIQQVVRGDSAAYFCASARDLLLNTGELFFGEGSRLTVL.